This is a list of T cell receptor beta chains from one sample in a study of memory CD4+ T cells and cytomegalovirus serostatus. Profiled with immunoSEQ multiplex PCR; TCRdb holds only in-frame clones, not every one. The profile shows some 52,000 clones, over 60% of them singletons. The specimen was memory CD4+ T cells from blood. Receptor source: an adult in good health and CMV-seropositive. The CDR3 runs from the conserved cysteine through the conserved F or W. D genes are given only for firm matches. Clone size is stated in some rows and not others, as once, few, many or a class when expanded.

.	TRBV6-1	TRBJ1-5	.	TGTGCCAGCAGTGAAATGCCGGTTAGCAATCAGCCCCAGCATTTT	CASSEMPVSNQPQHF
.	TRBV19	TRBJ1-5	.	TGTGCCAGTAGTATCTTTCTGGCAGGGGATCAGCCCCAGCATTTT	CASSIFLAGDQPQHF
.	TRBV2	TRBJ2-7	.	TGTGCCAGCAGCCCTACCTCCTCTAGAGTCGAGCAGTACTTC	CASSPTSSRVEQYF
.	TRBV20-1	TRBJ1-3	.	TGCAGTGCAGCCGGCGGAAACACCATATATTTT	CSAAGGNTIYF
.	TRBV7-2	TRBJ1-2	.	TGTGCCAGCAGCTTAGCGGACTTTAGAGGCTACACCTTC	CASSLADFRGYTF
few	TRBV18	TRBJ2-5	.	TGTGCCAGCTCACGCCAAGAGACCCAGTACTTC	CASSRQETQYF
.	TRBV7-9	TRBJ2-1	.	TGTGCCAGCAGCTTTCCGACAGGATCGGAGGAGCAGTTCTTC	CASSFPTGSEEQFF
.	TRBV7-2	TRBJ2-4	TRBD1	TGTGCCAGCAACACCGACAGGGGGAACATTCAGTACTTC	CASNTDRGNIQYF
.	TRBV28	TRBJ2-7	.	TGTGCCAGCAGCCATATGCCAGGAAAGGAGTACGAGCAGTACTTC	CASSHMPGKEYEQYF
once	TRBV30	TRBJ1-2	TRBD1	TGTGCCTGGAGTGTCTCAGGGGGCTATGGCTACACCTTC	CAWSVSGGYGYTF
.	TRBV28	TRBJ2-7	.	TGTGCCAGCCAGCGGGGAGGGGGCGCCGAGCAGTACTTC	CASQRGGGAEQYF
.	TRBV7-6	TRBJ2-3	.	TGTGCCAGCGGGCCTAACCCCAGCCCGACAGATACGCAGTATTTT	CASGPNPSPTDTQYF
few	TRBV5-4	TRBJ2-5	.	TGTGCCAGCAGCTCTGGACTTTACCAAGAGACCCAGTACTTC	CASSSGLYQETQYF
.	TRBV15	TRBJ2-3	.	TGTGCCACCAGCAGAGAGGCAGGGGCGCAGTATTTT	CATSREAGAQYF
.	TRBV28	TRBJ1-1	.	TGTGCCAGCAGGACAATACAGGGCTACACTGAAGCTTTCTTT	CASRTIQGYTEAFF
.	TRBV6-1	TRBJ2-3	.	TGTGCCAGCAGTGACCGCACAGATACGCAGTATTTT	CASSDRTDTQYF
.	TRBV4-1	TRBJ2-2	.	TGCGCCACCAACTCCGATGGGGGGAGCACCGGGGAGCTGTTTTTT	CATNSDGGSTGELFF
.	TRBV5-1	TRBJ2-2	.	TGCGCCAGCAGCTTTCCCCCCCGGGGAACGAACACCGGGGAGCTGTTTTTT	CASSFPPRGTNTGELFF
.	TRBV30	TRBJ2-3	TRBD2	TGTGCCTGGATAAGCGGGGGGGCCGTTTTATTCAGAGATACGCAGTATTTT	CAWISGGAVLFRDTQYF
.	TRBV7-3	TRBJ2-2	.	TGTGCCAGCAGACCCCAGGGTAACACCGGGGAGCTGTTTTTT	CASRPQGNTGELFF
.	TRBV6-1	TRBJ1-5	.	TGTGCCAGCAGTGAAGCGCTTCTGAGTTATAGCAATCAGCCCCAGCATTTT	CASSEALLSYSNQPQHF
few	TRBV5-1	TRBJ1-1	.	TGCGCCAGCAGCCAAAACACTGAAGCTTTCTTT	CASSQNTEAFF
.	TRBV7-9	TRBJ1-2	.	TGTGCCAGCAGCTTTTCCGCGGGGACTAGTGGCTACACCTTC	CASSFSAGTSGYTF
.	TRBV7-9	TRBJ1-1	.	TGTGCCAGCAGCTACAGGGCCGGGATGAACACTGAAGCTTTCTTT	CASSYRAGMNTEAFF
.	TRBV7-6	TRBJ2-5	TRBD2	TGTGCCAGCAGCCTAATAGCGGGGGGGCGTTCCGAGACCCAGTACTTC	CASSLIAGGRSETQYF
.	TRBV7-8	TRBJ1-3	.	TGTGCCAGCAGCCCAATAGGGGGCTCTGGAAACACCATATATTTT	CASSPIGGSGNTIYF
once	TRBV5-8	TRBJ2-5	TRBD2	TGTGCCAGCAGCTTCCCCCGCGGGGGGGCAAAGACCCAGTACTTC	CASSFPRGGAKTQYF
.	TRBV6-1	TRBJ2-3	.	TGTGCCAGCATGGGAGGGGGCTCGGCAGATACGCAGTATTTT	CASMGGGSADTQYF
.	TRBV11-2	TRBJ1-4	.	TGTGCCAGCAGCGAAACCGGGAGCTATAATGAAAAACTGTTTTTT	CASSETGSYNEKLFF
.	TRBV7-2	TRBJ1-3	TRBD1	TGTGCCAGCAGCTTAGTTGGCAGGGGGCGCAGAAACACCATATATTTT	CASSLVGRGRRNTIYF
few	TRBV9	TRBJ2-7	.	TGTGCCAGCAGCGCCACTCTGAATCCGCGCGAGCAGTACTTC	CASSATLNPREQYF
once	TRBV11-2	TRBJ1-2	.	TGTGCCAGCAGCTCAAGAGGGTCTTATAGTAACTATGGCTACACCTTC	CASSSRGSYSNYGYTF
.	TRBV5-1	TRBJ2-3	TRBD1	TGCGCCAGCAGCTCAGCGGGGACAGGGGGCGCCTCTGGCACAGATACGCAGTATTTT	CASSSAGTGGASGTDTQYF
.	TRBV5-1	TRBJ1-1	.	TGCGCCAGCAGCCTCCTCCAGCAGAACACTGAAGCTTTCTTT	CASSLLQQNTEAFF
once	TRBV7-6	TRBJ2-7	.	TGTGCCAGCAGCCTCGGGGCAGTATCACTGGGCGAGCAGTACTTC	CASSLGAVSLGEQYF
.	TRBV7-9	TRBJ2-5	.	TGTGCCAGCAGTCTTCTGGAGACCCAGTACTTC	CASSLLETQYF
.	TRBV19	TRBJ2-3	TRBD2	TGTGCCAGTAGCTACGCTAGCGGGAGTAGCACAGATACGCAGTATTTT	CASSYASGSSTDTQYF
.	TRBV27	TRBJ2-1	TRBD1	TGTGCCAGCAGTTCCGGACAGGGAACGGTTAGTGAGCAGTTCTTC	CASSSGQGTVSEQFF
.	TRBV29-1	TRBJ2-5	.	TGCAGCGTGGGCTGGGGAGTGCTGGCAGGAGAGACCCAGTACTTC	CSVGWGVLAGETQYF
.	TRBV9	TRBJ2-1	TRBD2	TGTGCCAGCAGCGTAGTTCCGGGACTAGCGGGAGTCGGAGAGCAGTTCTTC	CASSVVPGLAGVGEQFF
.	TRBV19	TRBJ1-5	.	TGTGCCAGTGGCCAGCAGCCCCAGCATTTT	CASGQQPQHF